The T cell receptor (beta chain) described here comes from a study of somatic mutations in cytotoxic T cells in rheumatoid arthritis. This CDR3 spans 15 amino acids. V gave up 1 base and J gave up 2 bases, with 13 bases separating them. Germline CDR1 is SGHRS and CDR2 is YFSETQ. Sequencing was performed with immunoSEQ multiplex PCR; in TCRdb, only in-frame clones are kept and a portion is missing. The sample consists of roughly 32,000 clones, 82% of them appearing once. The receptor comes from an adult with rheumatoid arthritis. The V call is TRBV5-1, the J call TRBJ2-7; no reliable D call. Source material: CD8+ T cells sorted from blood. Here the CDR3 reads CASSLYGLPTYEQYF. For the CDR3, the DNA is TGCGCCAGCAGCTTGTATGGGTTACCCACCTACGAGCAGTACTTC.